Listed below are T cell receptor beta chains from one sample, sequenced in a study of blood T cells in healthy people across ages. TCRdb re-derived calls from the 5' RACE reads in MiXCR, one entry per CDR3 protein. The sample consists of around 1.5 million distinct CDR3 sequences, 42% of them appearing once. The source material was blood. The receptors originated from a young woman in good health. CDR3s include the opening cysteine and the closing phenylalanine or tryptophan. The D gene is left open where the match is weak. Size tells how often a clone was seen (once, few, many) or the class of an expanded clone, and some rows leave it out.

-	TRBJ2-1	TRBV28	-	CASSPKRAGVLLYNEQFF	TGTGCCAGCAGCCCAAAGAGAGCGGGTGTTTTGTTATACAATGAGCAGTTCTTC
-	TRBJ2-1	TRBV6-6	-	CASSLETYNEQFF	TGTGCCAGCAGTCTCGAGACCTACAATGAGCAGTTCTTC
-	TRBJ1-2	TRBV27	few	CASSSLRGGNYGYTF	TGTGCCAGCAGTTCCCTCAGGGGCGGTAACTATGGCTACACCTTC
-	TRBJ2-7	TRBV7-9	-	CASSFVPRGDEQYF	TGTGCCAGCAGCTTTGTCCCAAGAGGGGACGAGCAGTACTTC
TRBD2	TRBJ2-3	TRBV20-1	few	CSARGLAGGPDTQYF	TGCAGTGCTAGAGGACTAGCGGGAGGGCCTGATACGCAGTATTTT
-	TRBJ2-7	TRBV29-1	-	CSVDGQGSAYEQYF	TGCAGCGTTGACGGGCAGGGATCGGCCTACGAGCAGTACTTC
TRBD2	TRBJ2-1	TRBV15	-	CATSRVKGTSGNNEQFF	TGTGCCACCAGCAGAGTAAAGGGGACTAGCGGTAACAATGAGCAGTTCTTC
-	TRBJ2-3	TRBV12-3/TRBV12-4	few	CASGLTEATDTQYF	TGTGCCAGCGGGTTGACAGAAGCAACAGATACGCAGTATTTT
TRBD1	TRBJ2-6	TRBV6-1	few	CASSVTGTGANVLTF	TGTGCCAGCAGTGTGACAGGGACTGGGGCCAACGTCCTGACTTTC
TRBD1	TRBJ1-2	TRBV5-1	-	CASDSPGQGYGYTF	TGCGCCAGCGACTCACCGGGACAGGGGTATGGCTACACCTTC
TRBD2	TRBJ2-7	TRBV6-5	-	CASSYYAGGQSSYEQYF	TGTGCCAGCAGTTACTACGCGGGGGGACAAAGCTCCTACGAGCAGTACTTC
-	TRBJ2-3	TRBV3-1	few	CASSFRPDYRGDTQYF	TGTGCCAGCAGCTTTCGTCCGGACTACCGGGGGGATACGCAGTATTTT
-	TRBJ2-7	TRBV7-2	few	CASSPTRGFYEQYF	TGTGCCAGCAGCCCTACAAGGGGATTCTACGAGCAGTACTTC
TRBD2	TRBJ2-7	TRBV2	few	CASGSTSGRAYEQYF	TGTGCCAGCGGGTCGACTAGCGGGAGGGCCTACGAGCAGTACTTC
-	TRBJ2-7	TRBV20-1	few	CSAWGQGAHEQYF	TGCAGTGCTTGGGGGCAGGGAGCCCACGAGCAGTACTTC
TRBD2	TRBJ2-1	TRBV14	-	CASSQDRKLAGGPRYNEQFF	TGTGCCAGCAGCCAAGATAGGAAACTAGCGGGAGGGCCGCGCTACAATGAGCAGTTCTTC
TRBD1	TRBJ2-7	TRBV20-1	-	CSARSTGNGGEQYF	TGCAGTGCTAGATCGACAGGGAATGGAGGCGAGCAGTACTTC
TRBD1	TRBJ1-2	TRBV4-1	few	CASSQVQGHYGYTF	TGCGCCAGCAGCCAAGTACAGGGGCACTATGGCTACACCTTC
-	TRBJ1-2	TRBV20-1	-	CSAPRAGDYGYTF	TGCAGTGCCCCCCGCGCAGGGGATTATGGCTACACCTTC
-	TRBJ2-3	TRBV5-1	-	CASSEGGSGATDTQYF	TGCGCCAGCAGCGAAGGAGGGTCTGGGGCTACAGATACGCAGTATTTT
TRBD2	TRBJ2-7	TRBV12-3/TRBV12-4	-	CASSPPVGLAGALSYEQYF	TGTGCCAGCAGTCCCCCCGTGGGGCTAGCGGGAGCCCTCTCCTACGAGCAGTACTTC
TRBD2	TRBJ2-7	TRBV10-3	-	CAISEGLAGVDSYEQYF	TGTGCCATCAGTGAGGGGCTAGCGGGTGTGGACTCCTACGAGCAGTACTTC
-	TRBJ1-1	TRBV10-3	-	CAISEAHNTEAFF	TGTGCCATCAGTGAGGCCCACAACACTGAAGCTTTCTTT
-	TRBJ1-5	TRBV6-1	-	CASSEAGRAQPQHF	TGTGCCAGCAGTGAAGCAGGGAGGGCTCAGCCCCAGCATTTT
-	TRBJ2-1	TRBV12-5	-	CASGSALEGHEQFF	TGTGCTAGTGGTTCCGCCCTTGAGGGTCATGAGCAGTTCTTC
-	TRBJ2-1	TRBV11-2	few	CASSWTGDNEQFF	TGTGCCAGCAGCTGGACTGGTGACAATGAGCAGTTCTTC
-	TRBJ1-3	TRBV2	-	CASSRDGPSGNTIYF	TGTGCCAGCAGCCGCGACGGTCCCTCTGGAAACACCATATATTTT
-	TRBJ2-7	TRBV3-1	many	CASSQENSYEQYF	TGTGCCAGCAGCCAAGAAAATTCCTACGAGCAGTACTTC
TRBD1	TRBJ2-1	TRBV11-2	-	CASRTGGAGFNEQFF	TGTGCCAGCAGAACAGGGGGCGCGGGTTTCAATGAGCAGTTCTTC
-	TRBJ2-7	TRBV4-1	-	CASSPGSGVYYEQYF	TGCGCCAGCAGCCCCGGGAGTGGAGTCTACTACGAGCAGTACTTC